Reported below is one T cell receptor beta chain. What antigen it recognizes has not been identified. No base qualities exist here, and no much larger clone lies one base off it. TCRbeta CDR3 regions were amplified from genomic DNA using the immunoSEQ Assay, a bias-controlled multiplex PCR. As for the authors' bioinformatics: The number of nucleated cells in each sample was estimated by amplification of reference gene primers within the assay. Sequence reads were collapsed and filtered to measure the absolute abundance of every unique TCRbeta CDR3 rearrangement. Productive Simpson clonality was computed per sample as the square root of Simpson's diversity index over productive rearrangements. This immuneACCESS table, as held by TCRdb, lists in-frame sequences with V and J called but not all clones. Of the missing ones, under half trace to an unresolved V gene in checked studies; the others have no known cause. V and J calls and clone size are as listed in that table; D and trimming were resolved from the DNA. In all, the sample holds about 54,000 clones, and about 88% of those were seen once. The ten biggest clones cover over 6.5% of the sample.

This entry comes from a study of blood T cell repertoires in COVID-19 (dated by TCRdb to about 2020). As for the study more broadly: The collaborator samples originated in the United States, Italy and Spain and spanned the acute and convalescent phases of COVID-19. The material from the prospective study consisted of cDNA or gDNA derived from T cells, B-cell-depleted T cells, or PBMCs. Subjects who had been exposed to COVID-19, were actively infected with it, or had recovered from it provided the deeply sampled blood TCRbeta repertoires that made up the dataset. A freely available public database, intended as a resource for researchers studying the immune response to SARS-CoV-2, is where the repertoires were released. Samples were obtained from the ongoing ImmuneRACE study (first 160 participants) and from over 1,000 subjects provided by 6 global collaborators. Sample metadata almost always included a de-identified subject ID, COVID-19 status, age in years and sex. Where available, HLA class I and class II types were obtained from metadata supplied by the sample provider rather than from assay-based typing. Summary of the overall study and its limitations: The quantity of clinical and demographic metadata differed by source and by participant and was supplied without curation.

For CDR1 and CDR2, the germline V gene lists SGHDN and FVKESK. V loses 4 bases, J loses 1 base, and the germline ends lie 8 bases apart. The CDR3 holds 14 amino acids from the cysteine to the phenylalanine. Just CDR3 DNA is preserved here, 42 bases in frame from base 1. Each collaborating institution followed its own protocols to collect whole blood in K2EDTA tubes. For TCRbeta analysis, collaborator samples were shipped as frozen whole blood, as isolated PBMCs, or as DNA extracted from either sample type. The sequencing sample was made of peripheral blood. The clonotype comes from a man aged 55-75 years with active COVID-19. The V gene is TRBV14 and the J gene is TRBJ1-3; the D gene identity is not certain. For the CDR3, the sequence is CASSRLLSGNTIYF. The nucleotide sequence reads TGTGCCAGCAGCCGTCTGCTATCTGGAAACACCATATATTTT.